The T cell receptor (beta chain) under discussion was sequenced for a study of blood T cell repertoires in COVID-19. Study context: T cells, B-cell-depleted T cells, or PBMCs provided the cDNA or gDNA that served as material.

This clone was found once. The CDR3 covers 16 residues. Germline V gives CDR1 SQVTM, CDR2 ANQGSEA. After removal of 2 bases from V and 4 bases from J, the junction contained 7 bases not matched to a gene. In the original analysis: For nucleated cells, counts were estimated from reference gene primer amplification. Only in-frame clones appear in the TCRdb table, and some are missing; sequencing was by immunoSEQ multiplex PCR. V and J calls and clone size are those listed in that table; D and trimming were worked out from the DNA. This table holds roughly 170,000 clones, 86% found once. The sample consisted of peripheral blood. This chain links TRBV29-1 with TRBJ2-1; 11 bases are a match to TRBD2. This sequence was found in a man in his 70s with active or convalescent COVID-19. DNA for the CDR3: TGCAGCGTTGAAACGGCTAGCGGGAGGCGGTACAATGAGCAGTTCTTC. Amino acid sequence: CSVETASGRRYNEQFF.